This entry lists 32 T cell receptor beta chains sequenced from one sample in a study of T cells in Graves' hyperthyroidism and ophthalmopathy. Amplification of TCR beta CDR3 regions was performed using RNA transcripts as template. A first-round RT-PCR of the TCR CDR3 used the HTBI primer set. Via MiXCR, TCRdb re-called the multiplex PCR reads, giving one row per CDR3 protein. The data show 700,000 or so distinct CDR3 sequences, around 13% seen once. Sample: blood. These receptors originate from a woman aged 45-65 years with Graves' ophthalmopathy.

A few counts support this clonotype. Mismatch with germline at one junction end may stem from a read error. The chain joins TRBV7-7 to TRBJ2-7; 7 bases agree with TRBD1. There are 15 residues in the CDR3. Germline lookup yields CDR1 SSHAT and CDR2 FNYEAQ (reference sequence). The CDR3 DNA reads TGTGCTAGCAGCTTTCGACAGGGTCCCCTTTACGAGCAGTACTTC. Protein sequence: CASSFRQGPLYEQYF.

This chain uses TRBV5-1 with TRBJ2-3, with 9 bases identical to TRBD2. The V segment lost 7 bases and the J segment 4 bases; nucleotides outside the gene matches: 13. The CDR3 is 16 amino acids. Looked up from germline, CDR1 is SGHRS and CDR2 is YFSETQ. CDR3 nucleotide sequence: TGCGCCAGCCACCGCGAGTCGGCGGGAGGGGCAGATACGCAGTATTTT. The encoded protein is CASHRESAGGADTQYF.

The table lists this clonotype with a count of one. The chain combines TRBV4-3 with TRBJ2-7; TRBD2 matches at 15 bases. Unmatched junction bases numbered 7, after V lost 0 bases and J lost 7 bases. There are 17 residues in the CDR3. Germline V lookup: CDR1 LGHNA, CDR2 YSLEER. The CDR3 DNA sequence: TGCGCCAGCAGCCAAGAAAGTCCGGGACTAGCGGGAGGTGAGCAGTACTTC. Translating it yields CASSQESPGLAGGEQYF.

This clonotype appeared many times. This rearrangement joins TRBV28 to TRBJ1-1; perhaps TRBD1 as D (5 bases). V lost 5 bases to trimming and J lost 0 bases, with 10 bases between them. CDR1 and CDR2 (germline): MDHEN, SYDVKM. CDR3 length: 14 amino acids. The CDR3 is CASSDGGLNTEAFF. The CDR3 bases are TGTGCCAGCAGTGACGGGGGTTTGAACACTGAAGCTTTCTTT.

The CDR3 here is CSARDSRTGAGGYTF. The CDR3 DNA reads as TGCAGTGCTAGAGATTCCCGAACAGGGGCGGGAGGCTACACCTTC. This chain links TRBV20-1 with TRBJ1-2, with 7 bases that match TRBD1. Germline V CDR1 and CDR2: DFQATT, SNEGSKA (reference sequence). The CDR3 totals 15 residues. Trimming took 0 bases from V and 8 from J; bases not matched to a gene: 12.

The J gene is TRBJ2-3, the V gene TRBV7-3, with D unresolved. This CDR3 contains 13 residues. The ends were cut back, 3 bases at V and 7 bases at J, with 11 bases in the middle. Per germline, CDR1 SGHTA and CDR2 FQGTGA. CDR3 DNA sequence: TGTGCCAGCAGCTTTACGTTCAGGAATACGCAGTATTTT. Translating it yields CASSFTFRNTQYF.

This clonotype has a handful of counts. This chain connects TRBV6-2 or TRBV6-3 to TRBJ2-2; tentatively, D is TRBD2 (6 bases). The CDR3 has 13 residues. The germline gives CDR1 MNHEY, CDR2 SVGEGT. Trimming took 6 bases from V and 11 from J, leaving 16 bases between them. The CDR3: CASRPGTFLELFF. The CDR3 bases are TGTGCCAGCAGACCCGGGACTTTCCTTGAGCTGTTTTTT.

This rearrangement joins TRBV11-2 to TRBJ2-5; D tentatively reads TRBD1 or TRBD2 (6 bases each). Trimming shortened V by 2 bases and J by 2 bases, and 12 bases separated the two germline ends. CDR3 length equals 15 residues. CDR1 is SGHAT, CDR2 FQNNGV, per germline. CDR3 nucleotides: TGTGCCAGCAGCTTATTCCGGGGGCAGCAAGAGACCCAGTACTTC. It is translated as CASSLFRGQQETQYF.

This clonotype was picked up a small number of times. The J gene is TRBJ2-2, the V gene TRBV4-3; 7 bases align to TRBD1. From germline, CDR1 is LGHNA and CDR2 YSLEER. This CDR3 comprises 15 residues. After removal of 4 bases from V and 6 bases from J, the junction contained 8 bases not matched to a gene. CDR3 protein: CASSPTDRAPGELFF. The CDR3, as DNA: TGCGCCAGCAGCCCGACAGACAGGGCCCCCGGGGAGCTGTTTTTT.

This clonotype was observed at least ten times. The chain is built from TRBV3-1 and TRBJ2-3; 10 nucleotides agree with TRBD2. CDR3 length equals 17 residues. CDR1 LGHDT and CDR2 YNNKEL come from the germline V gene (reference sequence). V was clipped by 4 bases and J by 4 bases; unmatched bases: 11. CDR3 loop: CASSLLSLAGGPDTQYF. DNA for the CDR3: TGTGCCAGCAGCCTTCTCTCCTTAGCGGGAGGACCAGATACGCAGTATTTT.

V gene TRBV11-2 combines with J gene TRBJ2-3; 7 nucleotides match TRBD1. From germline, CDR1 is SGHAT and CDR2 FQNNGV. V shed 4 bases and J 7 bases; nucleotides not matched to a gene: 8. The CDR3 contains 14 residues. CDR3 residues: CASSSRQGRYTQYF. CDR3 DNA sequence: TGTGCCAGCAGCTCCAGACAGGGAAGGTATACGCAGTATTTT. The full variable domain, completed using reference TRBV11-2 and TRBJ2-3, is EAGVAQSPRYKIIEKRQSVAFWCNPISGHATLYWYQQILGQGPKLLIQFQNNGVVDDSQLPKDRFSAERLKGVDSTLKIQPAKLEDSAVYLCASSSRQGRYTQYFGPGTRLTVL.

This clonotype was observed at least ten times. This chain links TRBV5-1 with TRBJ2-7; 8 bases align to TRBD2. CDR1 and CDR2 from the germline V gene are SGHRS and YFSETQ. The CDR3 sequence is 17 residues long. V was clipped by 4 bases and J by 0 bases; unmatched bases: 12. The CDR3 bases are TGCGCCAGCAGCGTGGAAAGGACTAGCCGGAGCTCCTACGAGCAGTACTTC. Protein: CASSVERTSRSSYEQYF.

There are a few counts of this clonotype. The rearrangement uses TRBV5-1 and TRBJ1-5; D gene uncertain. CDR3 length: 15 residues. Trimming removed 1 base from V and 6 bases from J, with 14 bases in between. Germline CDR1 SGHRS, CDR2 YFSETQ. The CDR3 spells CASSLSGEVIQPQHF. The DNA for the CDR3 is TGCGCCAGCAGCTTGTCTGGGGAAGTGATTCAGCCCCAGCATTTT. Supplemented by reference TRBV5-1 and TRBJ1-5, the full variable domain reads KAGVTQTPRYLIKTRGQQVTLSCSPISGHRSVSWYQQTPGQGLQFLFEYFSETQRNKGNFPGRFSGRQFSNSRSEMNVSTLELGDSALYLCASSLSGEVIQPQHFGDGTRLSIL.

In its sample, this clonotype was seen many times. The V call is TRBV5-1, the J call TRBJ2-7, with 7 bases fitting TRBD1. The CDR3 spans 16 residues. Germline assignment: CDR1 SGHRS and CDR2 YFSETQ. Trimming took 3 bases from V and 4 from J; bases not matched to a gene: 13. The CDR3 is CASSSGDSGTAYEQYF. CDR3 nucleotide sequence: TGCGCCAGCAGCTCCGGGGATTCCGGGACAGCTTACGAGCAGTACTTC.

This clonotype was recorded at least ten times. This rearrangement joins TRBV4-1 to TRBJ2-7; D unclear. Germline CDR1 and CDR2: MGHRA and YSYEKL. V lost 0 bases and J lost 1, with 10 bases in between. This CDR3 has 15 residues. CDR3 amino acids: CASSQDLGQSYEQYF. For the CDR3, the DNA is TGCGCCAGCAGCCAAGACCTAGGCCAGTCCTACGAGCAGTACTTC.

This clonotype was seen at least ten times. This chain links TRBV10-3 with TRBJ1-1; D is undetermined. Germline CDR1 ENHRY, CDR2 SYGVKD. This CDR3 is 14 amino acids long. The ends were cut back, 4 bases at V and 5 bases at J, with 14 bases in the middle. CDR3 sequence: CAISGYGLGTEAFF. CDR3 sequence (DNA): TGTGCCATCAGTGGATACGGACTAGGTACTGAAGCTTTCTTT.

This clonotype was counted only a few times. This chain links TRBV14 with TRBJ2-7, with D maybe TRBD2 (6 bases). This CDR3 region has 14 residues. Trimming took 1 base from V and 3 from J, leaving 10 bases between them. CDR1 and CDR2 (germline): SGHDN, FVKESK. The CDR3 is CASSQGGLHYEQYF. The DNA for the CDR3 is TGTGCCAGCAGCCAAGGGGGACTTCACTACGAGCAGTACTTC.

Only a few counts were recorded for this clonotype. As DNA, the CDR3 is TGTGCTAGTGGTTTTGAGACAGGGACCAACTTCACCGGGGAGCTGTTTTTT. This gives the protein CASGFETGTNFTGELFF. The rearrangement links TRBV12-5 to TRBJ2-2; 7 bases are shared with TRBD1. Trimming removed 3 bases from V and 4 bases from J; junction bases left unmatched: 11. The CDR3 has 17 amino acids. From germline, CDR1 is LGHNT and CDR2 FRNRAP.

This clonotype was seen just once. This may stem from a read error, because a much larger clone lies one nucleotide away. The rearrangement links TRBV28 to TRBJ2-5; the D gene is possibly TRBD1 (6 bases). The CDR3 is 17 residues long. Germline lookup yields CDR1 MDHEN and CDR2 SYDVKM. For the CDR3, the DNA is TGTGCCAGCAGTTCCCCGGTGGCAGGGGAGTTCCAAGAGACCCAGCACTTC. Translating gives CASSSPVAGEFQETQHF.

This clonotype was seen more than once but under ten times. The chain employs TRBV6-1 and TRBJ1-5, with D hard to call. Trimming cost V 5 bases and J 3 bases, with 11 bases left between them. Germline-derived CDR1 and CDR2 are MNHNS and SASEGT. The CDR3 contains 14 residues. The chain's CDR3 is CASSLGIFNQPQHF. In nucleotides, the CDR3 is TGTGCCAGCAGTTTGGGGATCTTCAATCAGCCCCAGCATTTT.

This clonotype was seen at least ten times. J is TRBJ2-3 and V is TRBV2, with D possibly matching TRBD1 (6 bases). The V end was cut by 4 bases, the J end by 5 bases, with 16 bases between. Germline CDR1 reads SNHLY; CDR2 reads FYNNEI. The CDR3 sequence is 15 residues long. The CDR3 DNA follows: TGTGCCAGCAGTGTATTTCAGGGGCCGGGAGATACGCAGTATTTT. It translates to CASSVFQGPGDTQYF.

The chain has TRBV28 and TRBJ2-5; TRBD2 agrees at 8 bases. The CDR3 consists of 13 residues. J gave up 4 bases and V 7 bases, and 5 bases lay outside the gene matches. Germline assignment: CDR1 MDHEN and CDR2 SYDVKM. The CDR3 spells CASTGRAGETQYF. The CDR3 region has the DNA TGTGCCAGCACCGGGAGGGCCGGAGAGACCCAGTACTTC.

This clonotype was seen at least ten times. The chain has TRBV14 and TRBJ2-3; 7 bases fit TRBD1. J was trimmed by 5 bases and V by 2 bases; bases with no gene match: 1. Germline V gene lookup returns CDR1 SGHDN and CDR2 FVKESK. The CDR3 consists of 13 residues. The CDR3 sequence: CASSQNRGDTQYF. As DNA, the CDR3 is TGTGCCAGCAGCCAAAACAGGGGAGATACGCAGTATTTT.

This clonotype turned up a few times. V usage is TRBV28 and J usage is TRBJ1-6; 7 nucleotides agree with TRBD1. Germline V gene lookup returns CDR1 MDHEN and CDR2 SYDVKM. This CDR3 contains 16 residues. With 4 bases clipped from V and 11 bases from J, the junction kept 14 bases outside the gene matches. The CDR3 protein is CASSSPTGLTTTPLHF. The DNA for the CDR3 is TGTGCCAGCAGTTCCCCGACAGGGTTAACTACTACACCCCTCCACTTT.

This chain uses TRBV29-1 with TRBJ1-2; D is ambiguous. The CDR3 is 13 amino acids. Germline CDR1 reads SQVTM; CDR2 reads ANQGSEA. Trimming stripped 4 bases from V and 0 bases from J, with 9 bases between. The CDR3 bases are TGCAGCGTTGGACATCTACCTAACTATGGCTACACCTTC. Its protein is CSVGHLPNYGYTF.

The J gene is TRBJ2-7, the V gene TRBV9; 7 bases fit TRBD2. CDR3 length equals 15 residues. V was pared by 1 base and J by 2 bases, with 6 bases of the junction left unmatched. Looked up from germline, CDR1 is SGDLS and CDR2 is YYNGEE. Here the CDR3 reads CASSVSASGTYEQYF. The CDR3 bases are TGTGCCAGCAGCGTATCGGCTAGCGGTACCTACGAGCAGTACTTC.

In its sample, this clonotype was seen a few times. The rearrangement uses TRBV20-1 and TRBJ2-4; 8 nucleotides align to TRBD1. The CDR3 extends over 16 amino acids. V gave up 4 bases and J gave up 2 bases; unmatched junction bases: 10. Germline lookup yields CDR1 DFQATT and CDR2 SNEGSKA (reference sequence). In nucleotides, the CDR3 is TGCAGTGCTAAGGAAGGACAGGGTGATACCAAAAACATTCAGTACTTC. This translates into CSAKEGQGDTKNIQYF.

V gene TRBV19 combines with J gene TRBJ1-6, with 8 positions matching TRBD1. This CDR3 spans 17 amino acids. After removal of 6 bases from V and 0 bases from J, the junction contained 7 bases not matched to a gene. Per germline, CDR1 LNHDA and CDR2 SQIVND (reference sequence). The CDR3 nucleotides read TGTGCCAGTAGCCCCCACAGGGGGAGCTCCTATAATTCACCCCTCCACTTT. Protein product: CASSPHRGSSYNSPLHF.

The chain couples TRBV7-9 to TRBJ2-7, with TRBD1 matching over 8 bases. V was pared by 3 bases and J by 0 bases, with 4 bases of the junction left unmatched. Germline-derived CDR1 and CDR2 are SEHNR and FQNEAQ (reference sequence). The CDR3 is 15 amino acids. The CDR3 region has the DNA TGTGCCAGCAGCTTCTCGACAGGGGACTCCTACGAGCAGTACTTC. It translates to CASSFSTGDSYEQYF.

The table lists this clonotype with many counts. V usage is TRBV20-1 and J usage is TRBJ2-7, with 8 bases aligning to TRBD1. The CDR3 loop spans 15 amino acids. Germline V lookup: CDR1 DFQATT, CDR2 SNEGSKA (reference sequence). Germline trimming cut 0 bases from V and 6 bases from J; bases unmatched to any gene: 10. CDR3 coding DNA: TGCAGTGCTAGAGATGTCCGGACAGGGTTTATCGAGCAGTACTTC. Translated, it gives CSARDVRTGFIEQYF.

The sample holds many counts of this clonotype. V and J are TRBV30 and TRBJ1-3; D remains ambiguous. CDR1 is GTSNPN, CDR2 SVGIG, per germline (reference sequence). Trimming cost V 2 bases and J 0 bases, with 5 bases left between them. The CDR3 length is 13 residues. The CDR3 nucleotides read TGTGCCTGGAGTTGGGGCTCTGGAAACACCATATATTTT. This codes for CAWSWGSGNTIYF.

In the case of this clonotype: Just one base apart from a much larger clone, this may be a read error. The rearrangement links TRBV20-1 to TRBJ2-3, with 8 bases that match TRBD1. Germline-derived CDR1 and CDR2 are DFQATT and SNEGSKA (reference sequence). The V and J ends lost 8 bases and 6 bases, in that order; junction bases with no gene match: 13. The CDR3 extends over 14 amino acids. The CDR3 DNA follows: TGCAGTTTACATGGACAGGGAGTGCGGGATACGCAGTATTTT. The encoded protein is CSLHGQGVRDTQYF.